This T cell receptor beta chain was obtained from a study of blood T cells in healthy people across ages. Whole-study results and caveats: The study could not conclusively compare naive and antigen-experienced cells, given its unsorted PBMCs. Roughly linear age-related decline in beta diversity appeared, significant by age approximately 40.

The second PCR ran about 6 to 11 cycles with a sample-barcoded 5' primer and J-beta primers. Using its own MiXCR run on the 5' RACE reads, TCRdb lists one record per CDR3 protein. The data hold about 830,000 distinct CDR3 sequences, with about 59% observed a single time. Drawing of peripheral blood yielded 8.5 to 10 milliliters from each donor. Concerning this clonotype: Its matching antigen is unknown.

The sequence was collected from a man younger than 40 in good health. Sequenced input: blood.

The CDR3, as DNA: TGCAGTGCTATGTTGCAGTATAGCAATCAGCCCCAGCATTTT. Its translation: CSAMLQYSNQPQHF. The rearrangement uses TRBV20-1 and TRBJ1-5; D gene unclear. The CDR3 length is 14 residues. Germline CDR1 DFQATT, CDR2 SNEGSKA (reference sequence). Between the trimmed V and J ends, which lost 4 bases and 0 bases, there was a span of 10 bases.